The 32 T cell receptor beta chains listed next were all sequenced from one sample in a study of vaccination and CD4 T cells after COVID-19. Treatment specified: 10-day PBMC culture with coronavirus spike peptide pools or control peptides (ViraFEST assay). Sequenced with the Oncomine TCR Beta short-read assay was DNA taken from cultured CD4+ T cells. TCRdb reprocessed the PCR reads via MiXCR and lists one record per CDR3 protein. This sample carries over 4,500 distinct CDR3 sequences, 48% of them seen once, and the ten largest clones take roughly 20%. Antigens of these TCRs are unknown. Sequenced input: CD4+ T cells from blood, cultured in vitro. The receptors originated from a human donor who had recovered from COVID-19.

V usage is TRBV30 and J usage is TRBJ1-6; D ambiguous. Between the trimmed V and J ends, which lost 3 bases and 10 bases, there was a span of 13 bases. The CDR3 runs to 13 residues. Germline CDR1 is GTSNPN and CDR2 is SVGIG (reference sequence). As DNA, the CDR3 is TGTGCCTGGAGAGCCCAGTTGGGATCACCCCTCCACTTT. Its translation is CAWRAQLGSPLHF.

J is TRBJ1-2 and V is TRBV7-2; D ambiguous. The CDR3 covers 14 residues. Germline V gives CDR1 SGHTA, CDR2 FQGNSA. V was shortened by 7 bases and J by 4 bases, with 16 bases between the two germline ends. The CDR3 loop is CASTPDGAPYGYTF. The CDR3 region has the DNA TGTGCCAGCACCCCCGACGGAGCCCCCTATGGCTACACCTTC. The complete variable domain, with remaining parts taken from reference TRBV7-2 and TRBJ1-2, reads GAGVSQSPSNKVTEKGKDVELRCDPISGHTALYWYRQSLGQGLEFLIYFQGNSAPDKSGLPSDRFSAERTGGSVSTLTIQRTQQEDSAVYLCASTPDGAPYGYTFGSGTRLTVV.

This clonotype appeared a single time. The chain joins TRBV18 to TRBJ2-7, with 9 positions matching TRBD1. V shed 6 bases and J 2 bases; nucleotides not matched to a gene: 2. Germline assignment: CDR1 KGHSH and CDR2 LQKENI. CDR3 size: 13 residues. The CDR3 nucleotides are TGTGCCAGCTCGTGGACAGGGGCCTACGAGCAGTACTTC. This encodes CASSWTGAYEQYF. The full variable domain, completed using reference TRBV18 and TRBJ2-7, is NAGVMQNPRHLVRRRGQEARLRCSPMKGHSHVYWYRQLPEEGLKFMVYLQKENIIDESGMPKERFSAEFPKEGPSILRIQQVVRGDSAAYFCASSWTGAYEQYFGPGTRLTVT.

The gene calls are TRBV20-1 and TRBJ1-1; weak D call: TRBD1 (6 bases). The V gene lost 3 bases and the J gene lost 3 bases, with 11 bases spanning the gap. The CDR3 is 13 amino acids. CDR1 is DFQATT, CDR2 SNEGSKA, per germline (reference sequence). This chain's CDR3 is CSARTGGHTEAFF. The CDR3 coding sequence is TGCAGTGCTAGGACAGGCGGACACACTGAAGCTTTCTTT.

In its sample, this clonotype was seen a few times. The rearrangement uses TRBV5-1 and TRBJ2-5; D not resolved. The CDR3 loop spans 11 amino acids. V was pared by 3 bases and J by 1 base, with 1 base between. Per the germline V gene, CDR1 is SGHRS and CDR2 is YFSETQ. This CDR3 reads CASSSQETQYF. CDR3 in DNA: TGCGCCAGCAGCTCCCAAGAGACCCAGTACTTC.

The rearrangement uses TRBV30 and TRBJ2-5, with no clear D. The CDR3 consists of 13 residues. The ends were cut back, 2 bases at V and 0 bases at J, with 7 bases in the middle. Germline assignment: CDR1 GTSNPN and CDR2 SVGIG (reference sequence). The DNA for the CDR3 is TGTGCCTGGAGTCAAGGGCACCAAGAGACCCAGTACTTC. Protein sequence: CAWSQGHQETQYF. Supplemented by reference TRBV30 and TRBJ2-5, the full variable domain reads SQTIHQWPATLVQPVGSPLSLECTVEGTSNPNLYWYRQAAGRGLQLLFYSVGIGQISSEVPQNLSASRPQDRQFILSSKKLLLSDSGFYLCAWSQGHQETQYFGPGTRLLVL.

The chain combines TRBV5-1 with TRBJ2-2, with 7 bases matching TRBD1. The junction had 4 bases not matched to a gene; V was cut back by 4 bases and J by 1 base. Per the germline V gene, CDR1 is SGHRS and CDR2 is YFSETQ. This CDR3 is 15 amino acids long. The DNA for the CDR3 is TGCGCCAGCAGCCCGCGGACAGGGAACACCGGGGAGCTGTTTTTT. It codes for CASSPRTGNTGELFF.

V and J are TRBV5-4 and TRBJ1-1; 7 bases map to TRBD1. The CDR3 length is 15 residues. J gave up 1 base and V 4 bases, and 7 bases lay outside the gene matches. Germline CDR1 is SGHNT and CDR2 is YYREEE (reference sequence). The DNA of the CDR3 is TGTGCCAGCAGCACCAGACAGGGATCGAACACTGAAGCTTTCTTT. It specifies CASSTRQGSNTEAFF.

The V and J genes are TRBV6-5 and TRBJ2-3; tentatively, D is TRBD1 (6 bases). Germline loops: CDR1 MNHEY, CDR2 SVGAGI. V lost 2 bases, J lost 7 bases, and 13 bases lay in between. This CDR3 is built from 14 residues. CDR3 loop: CASSYGQGTNTQYF. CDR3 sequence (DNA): TGTGCCAGCAGTTACGGGCAGGGGACAAATACGCAGTATTTT.

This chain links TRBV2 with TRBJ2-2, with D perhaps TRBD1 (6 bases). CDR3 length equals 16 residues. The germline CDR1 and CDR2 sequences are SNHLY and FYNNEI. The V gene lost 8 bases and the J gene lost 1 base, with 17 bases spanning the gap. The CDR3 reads CASGVFGGRNTGELFF. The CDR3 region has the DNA TGTGCCAGCGGCGTTTTTGGGGGCCGGAACACCGGGGAGCTGTTTTTT. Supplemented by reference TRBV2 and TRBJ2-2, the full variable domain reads EPEVTQTPSHQVTQMGQEVILRCVPISNHLYFYWYRQILGQKVEFLVSFYNNEISEKSEIFDDQFSVERPDGSNFTLKIRSTKLEDSAMYFCASGVFGGRNTGELFFGEGSRLTVL.

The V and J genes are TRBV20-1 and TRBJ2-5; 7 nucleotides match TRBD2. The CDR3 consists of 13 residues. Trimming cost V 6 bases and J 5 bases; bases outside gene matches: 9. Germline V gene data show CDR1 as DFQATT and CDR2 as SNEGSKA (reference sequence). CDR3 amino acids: CSAGPGRTETQYF. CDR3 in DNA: TGCAGTGCAGGCCCCGGGAGGACGGAGACCCAGTACTTC.

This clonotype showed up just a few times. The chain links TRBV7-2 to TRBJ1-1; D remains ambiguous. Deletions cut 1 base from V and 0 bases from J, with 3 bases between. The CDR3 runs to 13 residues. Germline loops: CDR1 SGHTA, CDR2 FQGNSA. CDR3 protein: CASSLEVNTEAFF. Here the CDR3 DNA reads TGTGCCAGCAGCTTAGAGGTGAACACTGAAGCTTTCTTT.

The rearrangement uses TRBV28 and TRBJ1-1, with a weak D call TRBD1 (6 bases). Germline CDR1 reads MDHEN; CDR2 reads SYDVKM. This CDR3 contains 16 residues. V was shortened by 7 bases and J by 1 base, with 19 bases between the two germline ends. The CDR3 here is CASTRGHRVRNTEAFF. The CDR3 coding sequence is TGTGCCAGCACCAGGGGCCACAGGGTCCGGAACACTGAAGCTTTCTTT.

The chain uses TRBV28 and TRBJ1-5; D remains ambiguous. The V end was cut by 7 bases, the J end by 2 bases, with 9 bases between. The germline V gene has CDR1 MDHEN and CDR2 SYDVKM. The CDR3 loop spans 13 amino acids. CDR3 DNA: TGTGCCAGCAAATTGGGAGGCAATCAGCCCCAGCATTTT. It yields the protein CASKLGGNQPQHF.

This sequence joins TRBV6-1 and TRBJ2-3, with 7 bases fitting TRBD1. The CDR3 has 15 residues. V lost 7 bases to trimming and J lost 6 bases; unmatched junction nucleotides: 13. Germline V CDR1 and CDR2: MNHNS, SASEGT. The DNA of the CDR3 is TGTGCCAGCAACCCCTCGAAGGGGGCAGCGGATACGCAGTATTTT. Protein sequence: CASNPSKGAADTQYF.

Here the CDR3 reads CSARDNNANYGYTF. The DNA for the CDR3 is TGCAGTGCTAGAGATAATAATGCTAACTATGGCTACACCTTC. This chain links TRBV20-1 with TRBJ1-2; D is unresolved. The CDR3 is 14 amino acids. V lost 0 bases to trimming and J lost 0 bases, with 8 bases between them. Germline CDR1 reads DFQATT; CDR2 reads SNEGSKA (reference sequence).

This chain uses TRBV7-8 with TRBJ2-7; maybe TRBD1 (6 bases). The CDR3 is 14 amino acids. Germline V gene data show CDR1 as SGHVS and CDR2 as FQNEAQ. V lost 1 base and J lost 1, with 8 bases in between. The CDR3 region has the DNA TGTGCCAGCAGCTTAGGGGGACAATCCTACGAGCAGTACTTC. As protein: CASSLGGQSYEQYF.

The CDR3 protein is CASSHSRLGHIQYF. In DNA form, the CDR3 reads TGTGCCAGCAGCCATAGCAGGCTAGGTCACATTCAGTACTTC. V usage is TRBV7-9 and J usage is TRBJ2-4, with unresolved D. Trimming took off 5 bases at V and 8 bases at J, with 16 bases between the two ends. The CDR3 covers 14 residues. Germline CDR1 reads SEHNR; CDR2 reads FQNEAQ (reference sequence). Together with reference TRBV7-9 and TRBJ2-4, the CDR3 gives the full variable domain: DTGVSQNPRHKITKRGQNVTFRCDPISEHNRLYWYRQTLGQGPEFLTYFQNEAQLEKSRLLSDRFSAERPKGSFSTLEIQRTEQGDSAMYLCASSHSRLGHIQYFGAGTRLSVL.

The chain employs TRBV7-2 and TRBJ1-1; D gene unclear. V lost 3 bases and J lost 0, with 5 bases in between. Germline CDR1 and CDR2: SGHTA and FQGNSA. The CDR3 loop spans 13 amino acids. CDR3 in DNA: TGTGCCAGCAGCTTCGGCCTGAACACTGAAGCTTTCTTT. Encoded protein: CASSFGLNTEAFF. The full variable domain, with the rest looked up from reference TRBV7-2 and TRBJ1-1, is GAGVSQSPSNKVTEKGKDVELRCDPISGHTALYWYRQSLGQGLEFLIYFQGNSAPDKSGLPSDRFSAERTGGSVSTLTIQRTQQEDSAVYLCASSFGLNTEAFFGQGTRLTVV.

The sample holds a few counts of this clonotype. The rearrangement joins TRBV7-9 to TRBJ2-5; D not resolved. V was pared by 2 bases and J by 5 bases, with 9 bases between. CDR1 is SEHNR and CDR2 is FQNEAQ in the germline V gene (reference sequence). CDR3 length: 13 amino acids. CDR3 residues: CASSLSGLETQYF. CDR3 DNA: TGTGCCAGCAGCTTATCCGGGTTGGAGACCCAGTACTTC. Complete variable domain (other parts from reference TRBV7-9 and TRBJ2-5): DTGVSQNPRHKITKRGQNVTFRCDPISEHNRLYWYRQTLGQGPEFLTYFQNEAQLEKSRLLSDRFSAERPKGSFSTLEIQRTEQGDSAMYLCASSLSGLETQYFGPGTRLLVL.

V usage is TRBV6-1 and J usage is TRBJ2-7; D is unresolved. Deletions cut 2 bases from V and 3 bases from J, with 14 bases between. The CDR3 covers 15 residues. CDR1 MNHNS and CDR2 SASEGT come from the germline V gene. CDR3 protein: CASSELPAPLYEQYF. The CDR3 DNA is TGTGCCAGCAGTGAACTTCCCGCTCCCCTCTACGAGCAGTACTTC.

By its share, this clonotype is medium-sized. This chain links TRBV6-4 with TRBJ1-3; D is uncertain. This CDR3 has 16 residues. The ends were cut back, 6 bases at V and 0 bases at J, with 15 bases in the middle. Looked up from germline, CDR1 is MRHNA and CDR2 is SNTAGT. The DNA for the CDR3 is TGTGCCAGCAGGCGCGGGAACACGTCCTCTGGAAACACCATATATTTT. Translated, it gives CASRRGNTSSGNTIYF.

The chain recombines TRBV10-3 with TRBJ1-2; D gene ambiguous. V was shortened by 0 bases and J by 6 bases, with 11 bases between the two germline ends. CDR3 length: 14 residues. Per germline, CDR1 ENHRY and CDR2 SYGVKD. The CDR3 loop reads CAISESPGPHGYTF. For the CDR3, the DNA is TGTGCCATCAGTGAGTCCCCCGGGCCCCATGGCTACACCTTC.

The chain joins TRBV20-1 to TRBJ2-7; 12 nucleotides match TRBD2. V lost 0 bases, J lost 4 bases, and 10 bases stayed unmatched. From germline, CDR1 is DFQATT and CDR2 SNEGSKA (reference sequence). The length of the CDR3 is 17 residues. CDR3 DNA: TGCAGTGCTAGAGATCCGAGACTAGCGGGAGCCGGGTACGAGCAGTACTTC. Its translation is CSARDPRLAGAGYEQYF.

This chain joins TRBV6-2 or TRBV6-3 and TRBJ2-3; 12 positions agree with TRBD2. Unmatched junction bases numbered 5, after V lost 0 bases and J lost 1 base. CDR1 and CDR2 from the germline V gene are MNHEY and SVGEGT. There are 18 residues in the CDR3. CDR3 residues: CASSYSLAGGPGTDTQYF. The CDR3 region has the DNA TGTGCCAGCAGTTACTCCCTAGCGGGGGGGCCAGGCACAGATACGCAGTATTTT.

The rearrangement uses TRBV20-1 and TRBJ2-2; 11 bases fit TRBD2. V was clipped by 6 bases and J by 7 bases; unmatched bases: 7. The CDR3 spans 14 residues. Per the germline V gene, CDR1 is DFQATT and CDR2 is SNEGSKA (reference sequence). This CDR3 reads CSAVAGGRNGELFF. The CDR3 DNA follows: TGCAGTGCCGTAGCGGGAGGGAGGAACGGGGAGCTGTTTTTT.

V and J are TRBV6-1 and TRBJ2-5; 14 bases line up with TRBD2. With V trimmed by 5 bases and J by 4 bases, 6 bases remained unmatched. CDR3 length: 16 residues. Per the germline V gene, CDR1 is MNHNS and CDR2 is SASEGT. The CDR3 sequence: CASSPTSGRAGETQYF. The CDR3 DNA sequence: TGTGCCAGCAGTCCGACTAGCGGGAGGGCCGGAGAGACCCAGTACTTC.

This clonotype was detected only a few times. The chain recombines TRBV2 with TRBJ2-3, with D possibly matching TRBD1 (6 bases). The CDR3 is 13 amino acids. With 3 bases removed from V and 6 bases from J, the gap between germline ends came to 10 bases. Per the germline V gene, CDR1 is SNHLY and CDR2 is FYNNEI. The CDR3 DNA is TGTGCCAGCAGTGACATTACAGGGGATACGCAGTATTTT. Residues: CASSDITGDTQYF. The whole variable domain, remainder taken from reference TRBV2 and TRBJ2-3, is EPEVTQTPSHQVTQMGQEVILRCVPISNHLYFYWYRQILGQKVEFLVSFYNNEISEKSEIFDDQFSVERPDGSNFTLKIRSTKLEDSAMYFCASSDITGDTQYFGPGTRLTVL.

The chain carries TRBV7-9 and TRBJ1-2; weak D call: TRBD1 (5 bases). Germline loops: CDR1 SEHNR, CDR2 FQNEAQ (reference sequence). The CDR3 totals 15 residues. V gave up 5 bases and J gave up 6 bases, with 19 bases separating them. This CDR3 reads CASSLGLEGADGYTF. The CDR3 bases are TGTGCCAGCAGCCTGGGGCTAGAGGGAGCGGATGGCTACACCTTC.

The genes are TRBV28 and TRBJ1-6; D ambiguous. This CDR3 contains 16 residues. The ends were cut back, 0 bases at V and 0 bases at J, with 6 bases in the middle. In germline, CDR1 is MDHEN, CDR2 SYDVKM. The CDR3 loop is CASSLWRSSYNSPLHF. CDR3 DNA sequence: TGTGCCAGCAGTTTATGGAGGAGCTCCTATAATTCACCCCTCCACTTT.

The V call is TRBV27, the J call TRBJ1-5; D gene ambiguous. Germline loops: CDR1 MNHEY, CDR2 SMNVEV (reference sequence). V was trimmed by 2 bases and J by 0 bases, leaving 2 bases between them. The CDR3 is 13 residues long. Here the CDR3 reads CASSLVSNQPQHF. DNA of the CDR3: TGTGCCAGCAGTTTAGTTAGCAATCAGCCCCAGCATTTT.

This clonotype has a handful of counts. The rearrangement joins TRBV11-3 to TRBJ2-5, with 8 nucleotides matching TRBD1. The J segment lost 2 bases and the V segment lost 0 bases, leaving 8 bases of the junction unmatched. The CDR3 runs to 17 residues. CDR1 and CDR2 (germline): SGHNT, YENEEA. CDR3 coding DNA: TGTGCCAGCAGCTTAGATTGGGCGACAGGGGATCAAGAGACCCAGTACTTC. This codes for CASSLDWATGDQETQYF.